This TCR beta chain came from a study of shared clonotypes between healthy human individuals. The CDR3 is 14 residues long. V trimming: 0 bases; J trimming: 7 bases; junction bases outside the gene matches: 5. The V gene's germline CDR1 is MNHEY and CDR2 SVGAGI. CD45RO-negative CD8 cells positively selected for CCR7 made up the naive population, which excluded terminally differentiated effector memory CD45RA+ cells. Libraries were prepared by immunoSEQ multiplex PCR; TCRdb keeps only in-frame clonotypes and omits some of them. The data hold some 1,900,000 clones, with over 85% observed a single time.

This TCR was recovered from a man between 18 and 35 years old in good health. The sample taken for sequencing was naive CD8+ T cells sorted from blood. The J gene is TRBJ2-7, the V gene TRBV6-5; 8 bases agree with TRBD2. CDR3 residues: CASSYSSGVREQYF. Written as DNA, the CDR3 is TGTGCCAGCAGTTACTCTAGCGGGGTTCGAGAGCAGTACTTC.